The present entry profiles one TCR beta chain with its context. The data are from a study of blood T cell repertoires in COVID-19. Background on the study: Samples taken during acute and convalescent COVID-19 were collected in the United States, Italy and Spain. In each case, the material was cDNA or gDNA derived from T cells, B-cell-depleted T cells, or PBMCs.

Original handling: Amplification of reference gene primers was used by the study to estimate nucleated cell counts. Here immunoSEQ multiplex PCR was the method, and the copy in TCRdb shows in-frame clones only, minus some. For V, J and clone size, that table is used; D and trimming come from the DNA. The sample contains some 350,000 clones, around nine tenths of which appear only once. This TCR derives from a woman aged 18-35 years who had recovered from COVID-19. What was sequenced was peripheral blood.

CDR3 sequence (DNA): TGCGCCAGCAGTGAGGGCAGGGCTGATGAAAAACTGTTTTTT. Protein sequence: CASSEGRADEKLFF. This chain connects TRBV10-1 to TRBJ1-4; a weak D match, TRBD1 (5 bases). V was cut by 2 bases and J by 6 bases, with 10 bases left in between. CDR1 and CDR2 (germline): WNHNN, SYGVQD (reference sequence). The CDR3 spans 14 residues.